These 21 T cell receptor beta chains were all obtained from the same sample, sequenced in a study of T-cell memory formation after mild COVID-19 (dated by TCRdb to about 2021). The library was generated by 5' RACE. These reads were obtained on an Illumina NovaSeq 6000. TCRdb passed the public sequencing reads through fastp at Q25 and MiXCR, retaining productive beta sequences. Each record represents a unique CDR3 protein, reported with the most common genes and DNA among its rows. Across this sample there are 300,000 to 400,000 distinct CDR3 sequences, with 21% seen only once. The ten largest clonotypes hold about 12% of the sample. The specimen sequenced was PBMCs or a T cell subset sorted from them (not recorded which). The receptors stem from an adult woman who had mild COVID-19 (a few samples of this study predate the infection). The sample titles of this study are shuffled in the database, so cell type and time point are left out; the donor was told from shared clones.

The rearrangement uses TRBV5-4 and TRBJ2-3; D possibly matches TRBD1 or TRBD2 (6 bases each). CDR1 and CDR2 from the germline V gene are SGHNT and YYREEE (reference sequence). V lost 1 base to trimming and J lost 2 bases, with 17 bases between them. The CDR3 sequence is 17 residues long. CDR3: CASSLSGAPSPTDTQYF. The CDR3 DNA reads TGTGCCAGCAGCTTGTCGGGGGCCCCTTCACCCACAGATACGCAGTATTTT.

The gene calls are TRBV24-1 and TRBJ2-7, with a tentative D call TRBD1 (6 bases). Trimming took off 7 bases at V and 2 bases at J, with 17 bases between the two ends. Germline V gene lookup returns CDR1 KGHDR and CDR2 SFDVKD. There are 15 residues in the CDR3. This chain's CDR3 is CATSRAVGAAYEQYF. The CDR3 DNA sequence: TGTGCCACCAGCCGAGCCGTGGGGGCTGCCTACGAGCAGTACTTC.

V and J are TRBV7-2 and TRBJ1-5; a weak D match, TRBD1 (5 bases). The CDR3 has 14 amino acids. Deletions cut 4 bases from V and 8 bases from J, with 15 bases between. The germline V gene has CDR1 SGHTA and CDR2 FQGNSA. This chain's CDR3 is CASSSGRGPEPQHF. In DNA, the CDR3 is TGTGCCAGCAGCTCAGGCCGGGGCCCCGAGCCCCAGCATTTT.

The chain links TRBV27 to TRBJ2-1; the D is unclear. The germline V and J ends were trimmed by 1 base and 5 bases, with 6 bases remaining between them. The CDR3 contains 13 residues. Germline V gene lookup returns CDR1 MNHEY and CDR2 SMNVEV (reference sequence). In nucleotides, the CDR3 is TGTGCCAGCAGTTTATACAGCGACAATGAGCAGTTCTTC. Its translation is CASSLYSDNEQFF.

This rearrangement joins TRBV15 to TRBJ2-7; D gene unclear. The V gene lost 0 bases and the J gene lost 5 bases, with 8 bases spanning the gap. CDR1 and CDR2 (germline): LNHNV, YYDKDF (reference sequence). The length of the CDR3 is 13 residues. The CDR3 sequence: CATSRDRVDEQYF. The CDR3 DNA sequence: TGTGCCACCAGCAGAGATCGTGTGGACGAGCAGTACTTC.

The CDR3 protein is CASSTRTPRTDTQYF. As DNA, the CDR3 is TGTGCCAGCAGTACGCGGACTCCTCGCACAGATACGCAGTATTTT. This chain joins TRBV12-3 or TRBV12-4 and TRBJ2-3, with D tentatively TRBD2 (5 bases). This CDR3 has 15 residues. Trimming took off 5 bases at V and 1 base at J, with 13 bases between the two ends.

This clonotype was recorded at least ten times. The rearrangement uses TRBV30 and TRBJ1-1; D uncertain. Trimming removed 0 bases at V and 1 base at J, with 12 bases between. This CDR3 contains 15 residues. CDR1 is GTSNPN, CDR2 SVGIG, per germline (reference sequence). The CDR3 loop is CAWSVRTHTNTEAFF. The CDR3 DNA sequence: TGTGCCTGGAGTGTACGAACACATACGAACACTGAAGCTTTCTTT.

CDR3 amino acids: CTSSQAPQAGVGIDTQYF. CDR3 DNA sequence: TGCACCAGCAGCCAAGCACCTCAAGCGGGGGTTGGCATAGATACGCAGTATTTT. The rearrangement links TRBV1 to TRBJ2-3; TRBD2, as called in the table, went unchecked against the DNA. TRBV1 corresponds to a pseudogene. This CDR3 is 18 amino acids long.

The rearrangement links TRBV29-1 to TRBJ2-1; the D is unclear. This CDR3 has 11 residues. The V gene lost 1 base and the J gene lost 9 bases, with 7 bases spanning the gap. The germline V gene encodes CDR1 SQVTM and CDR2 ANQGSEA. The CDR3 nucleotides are TGCAGCGTTGAAGCTCTAGGTGAGCAGTTCTTC. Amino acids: CSVEALGEQFF.

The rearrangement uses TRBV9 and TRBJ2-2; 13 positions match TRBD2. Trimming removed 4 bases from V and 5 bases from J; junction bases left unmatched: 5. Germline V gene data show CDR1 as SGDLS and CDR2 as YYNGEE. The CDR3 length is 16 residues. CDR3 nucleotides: TGTGCCAGCAGCCCGGGGGGACTAGCGGGAACCGGGGAGCTGTTTTTT. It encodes CASSPGGLAGTGELFF.

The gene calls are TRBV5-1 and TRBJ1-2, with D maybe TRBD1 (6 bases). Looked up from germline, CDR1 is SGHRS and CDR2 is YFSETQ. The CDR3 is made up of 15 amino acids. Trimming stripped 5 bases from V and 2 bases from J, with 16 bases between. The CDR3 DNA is TGCGCCAGCAGGCTACTGGGACAACCCAACTATGGCTACACCTTC. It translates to CASRLLGQPNYGYTF.

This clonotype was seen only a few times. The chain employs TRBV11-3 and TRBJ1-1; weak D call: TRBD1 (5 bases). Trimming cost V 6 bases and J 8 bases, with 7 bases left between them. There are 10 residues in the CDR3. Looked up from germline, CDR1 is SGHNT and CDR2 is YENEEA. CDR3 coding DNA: TGTGCCAGCAGGGGGGTAGAAGCTTTCTTT. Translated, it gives CASRGVEAFF.

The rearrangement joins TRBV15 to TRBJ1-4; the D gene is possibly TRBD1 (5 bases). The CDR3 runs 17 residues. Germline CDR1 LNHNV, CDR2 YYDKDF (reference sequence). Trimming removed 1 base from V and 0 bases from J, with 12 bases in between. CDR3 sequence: CATSRGPPGSTNEKLFF. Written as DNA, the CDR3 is TGTGCCACCAGCAGAGGCCCCCCAGGGTCAACTAATGAAAAACTGTTTTTT.

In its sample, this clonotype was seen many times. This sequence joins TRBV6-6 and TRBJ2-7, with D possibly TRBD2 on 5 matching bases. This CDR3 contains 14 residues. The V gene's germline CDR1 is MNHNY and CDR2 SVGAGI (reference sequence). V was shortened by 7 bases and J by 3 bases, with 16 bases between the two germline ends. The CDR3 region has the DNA TGTGCCAGCACCCTCCGATCGGGGTTCTACGAGCAGTACTTC. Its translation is CASTLRSGFYEQYF.

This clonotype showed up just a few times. In DNA form, the CDR3 reads TGCGCCAGCAGCCGACAGGGGCTGGAAGAGACCCAGTACTTC. Encoded protein: CASSRQGLEETQYF. V gene TRBV5-1 combines with J gene TRBJ2-5; 8 nucleotides align to TRBD1. Trimming cost V 4 bases and J 3 bases; bases outside gene matches: 5. Per germline, CDR1 SGHRS and CDR2 YFSETQ. This CDR3 has 14 amino acids.

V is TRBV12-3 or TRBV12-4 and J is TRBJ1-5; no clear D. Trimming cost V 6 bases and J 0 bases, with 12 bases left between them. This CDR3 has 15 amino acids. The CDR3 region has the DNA TGTGCCAGCAGCCCGGCGTGGTATAGCAATCAGCCCCAGCATTTT. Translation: CASSPAWYSNQPQHF.

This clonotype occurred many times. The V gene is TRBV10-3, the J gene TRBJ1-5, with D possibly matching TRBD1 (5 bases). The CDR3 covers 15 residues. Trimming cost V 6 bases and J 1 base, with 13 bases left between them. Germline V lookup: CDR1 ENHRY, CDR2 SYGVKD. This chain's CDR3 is CAISQGLESNQPQHF. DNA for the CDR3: TGTGCCATCAGCCAGGGACTGGAAAGCAATCAGCCCCAGCATTTT.

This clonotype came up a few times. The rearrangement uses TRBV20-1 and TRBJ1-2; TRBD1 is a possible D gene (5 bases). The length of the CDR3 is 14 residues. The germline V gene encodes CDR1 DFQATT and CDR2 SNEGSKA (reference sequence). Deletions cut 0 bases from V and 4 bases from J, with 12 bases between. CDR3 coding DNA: TGCAGTGCTAGAGAGCCCGGGGCCGCCTATGGCTACACCTTC. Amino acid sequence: CSAREPGAAYGYTF.

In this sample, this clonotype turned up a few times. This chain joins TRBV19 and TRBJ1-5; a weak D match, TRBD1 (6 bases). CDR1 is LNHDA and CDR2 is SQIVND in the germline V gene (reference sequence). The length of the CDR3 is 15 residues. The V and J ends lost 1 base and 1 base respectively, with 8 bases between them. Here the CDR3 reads CASSIAGGSNQPQHF. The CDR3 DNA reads TGTGCCAGTAGTATAGCGGGGGGCAGCAATCAGCCCCAGCATTTT.

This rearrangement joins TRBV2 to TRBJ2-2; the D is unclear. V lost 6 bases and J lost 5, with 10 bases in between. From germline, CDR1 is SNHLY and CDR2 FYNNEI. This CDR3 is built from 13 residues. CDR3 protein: CASRPDWTGELFF. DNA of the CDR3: TGTGCCAGCAGACCCGACTGGACCGGGGAGCTGTTTTTT.

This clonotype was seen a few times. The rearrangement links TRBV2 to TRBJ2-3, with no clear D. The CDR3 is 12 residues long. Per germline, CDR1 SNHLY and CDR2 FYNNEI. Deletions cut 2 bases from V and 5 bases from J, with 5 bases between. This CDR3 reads CASSENRDTQYF. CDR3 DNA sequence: TGTGCCAGCAGTGAAAACCGAGATACGCAGTATTTT.